This TCR beta chain is from a study of blood T cells in healthy people across ages. Healthy Russian Caucasian donors spanned ages about 6 to 100 years. Per germline, CDR1 LGHNA and CDR2 YSLEER. Trimming left V 0 bases short and J 13 bases short, with 18 bases between. The CDR3 totals 14 residues. A second roughly 6 to 11 cycle PCR used barcoded and J-beta primers. TCRdb itself ran the 5' RACE reads through MiXCR, one entry per CDR3 protein. The sample includes about a million distinct CDR3 sequences, just over 50% of them seen just once. The chain recombines TRBV4-3 with TRBJ2-5, with a weak D call TRBD2 (5 bases). This clonotype was sampled from a woman between 55 and 75 years old in good health. Sequenced: blood. DNA of the CDR3: TGCGCCAGCAGCCAAGAATTCACGGATAGCGAGCGGTACTTC. It encodes CASSQEFTDSERYF.